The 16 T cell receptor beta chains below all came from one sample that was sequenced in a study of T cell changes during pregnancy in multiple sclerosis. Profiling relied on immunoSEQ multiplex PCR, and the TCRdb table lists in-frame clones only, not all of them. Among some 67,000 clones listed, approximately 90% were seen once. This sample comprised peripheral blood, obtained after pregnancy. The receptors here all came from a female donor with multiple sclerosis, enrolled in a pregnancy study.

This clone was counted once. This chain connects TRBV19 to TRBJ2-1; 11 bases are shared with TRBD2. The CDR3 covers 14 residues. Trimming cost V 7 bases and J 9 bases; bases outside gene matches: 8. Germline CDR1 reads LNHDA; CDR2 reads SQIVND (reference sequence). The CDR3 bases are TGTGCCAGTACCGTGTTCCTAGCGGGAGGTGAGCAGTTCTTC. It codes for CASTVFLAGGEQFF.

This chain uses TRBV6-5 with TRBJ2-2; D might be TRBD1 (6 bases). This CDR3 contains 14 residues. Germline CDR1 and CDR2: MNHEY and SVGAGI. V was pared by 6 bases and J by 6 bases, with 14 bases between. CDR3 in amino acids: CASRTGTPPGELFF. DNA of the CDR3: TGTGCCAGCAGAACCGGGACACCTCCCGGGGAGCTGTTTTTT.

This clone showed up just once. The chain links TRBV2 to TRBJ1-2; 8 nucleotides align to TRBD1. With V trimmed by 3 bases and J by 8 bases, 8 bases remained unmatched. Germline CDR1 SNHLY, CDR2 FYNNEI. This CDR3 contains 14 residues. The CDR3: CASSETQGAGGYTF. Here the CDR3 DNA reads TGTGCCAGCAGTGAGACGCAGGGGGCGGGAGGCTACACCTTC.

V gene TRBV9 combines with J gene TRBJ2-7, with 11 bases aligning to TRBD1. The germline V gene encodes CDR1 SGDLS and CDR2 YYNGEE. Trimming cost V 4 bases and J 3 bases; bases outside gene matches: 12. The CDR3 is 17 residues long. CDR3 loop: CASSIGLTGTGGYEQYF. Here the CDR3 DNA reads TGTGCCAGCAGCATAGGACTCACCGGGACAGGGGGCTACGAGCAGTACTTC.

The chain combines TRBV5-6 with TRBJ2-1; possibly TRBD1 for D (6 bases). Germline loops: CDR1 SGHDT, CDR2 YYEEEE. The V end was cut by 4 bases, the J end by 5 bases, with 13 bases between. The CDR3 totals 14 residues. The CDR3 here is CASSPMGAHNEQFF. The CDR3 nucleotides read TGTGCCAGCAGCCCGATGGGGGCCCACAATGAGCAGTTCTTC.

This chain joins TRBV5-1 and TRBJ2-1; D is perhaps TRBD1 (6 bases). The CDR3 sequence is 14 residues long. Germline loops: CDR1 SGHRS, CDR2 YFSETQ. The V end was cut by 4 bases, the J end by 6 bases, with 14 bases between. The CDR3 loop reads CASSVAGTINEQFF. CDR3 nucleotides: TGCGCCAGCAGCGTAGCCGGGACAATCAATGAGCAGTTCTTC.

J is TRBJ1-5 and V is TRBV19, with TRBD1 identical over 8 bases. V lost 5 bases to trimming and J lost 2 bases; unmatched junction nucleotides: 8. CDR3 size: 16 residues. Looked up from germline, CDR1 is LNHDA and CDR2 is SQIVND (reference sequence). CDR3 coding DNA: TGTGCCAGTAGTTCTGGCGGGACAGGCGGCAATCAGCCCCAGCATTTT. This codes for CASSSGGTGGNQPQHF.

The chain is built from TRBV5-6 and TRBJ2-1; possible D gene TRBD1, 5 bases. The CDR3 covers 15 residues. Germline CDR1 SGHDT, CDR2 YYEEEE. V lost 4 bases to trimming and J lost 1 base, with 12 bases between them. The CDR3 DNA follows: TGTGCCAGCAGCCGAGGACAACCGTCCTACAATGAGCAGTTCTTC. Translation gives CASSRGQPSYNEQFF.

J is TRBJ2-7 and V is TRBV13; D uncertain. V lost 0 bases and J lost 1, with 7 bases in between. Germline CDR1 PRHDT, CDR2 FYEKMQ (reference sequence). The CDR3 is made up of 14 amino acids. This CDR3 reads CASSLGIGSYEQYF. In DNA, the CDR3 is TGTGCCAGCAGCTTAGGTATCGGGTCCTACGAGCAGTACTTC.

CDR3 DNA sequence: TGTGCCAGCAGCTTAGATAGCAGCGGGCTCTACGAGCAGTACTTC. Residues: CASSLDSSGLYEQYF. This chain uses TRBV7-2 with TRBJ2-7; D might be TRBD2 (6 bases). This CDR3 is built from 15 residues. Trimming left V 1 base short and J 3 bases short, with 13 bases between. Germline CDR1 is SGHTA and CDR2 is FQGNSA.

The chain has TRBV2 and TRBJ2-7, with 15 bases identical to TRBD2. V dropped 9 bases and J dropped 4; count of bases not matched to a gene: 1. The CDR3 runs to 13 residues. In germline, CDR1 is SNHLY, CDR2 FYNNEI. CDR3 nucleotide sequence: TGTGCCAGGGGGACTAGCGGGAGGTACGAGCAGTACTTC. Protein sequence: CARGTSGRYEQYF.

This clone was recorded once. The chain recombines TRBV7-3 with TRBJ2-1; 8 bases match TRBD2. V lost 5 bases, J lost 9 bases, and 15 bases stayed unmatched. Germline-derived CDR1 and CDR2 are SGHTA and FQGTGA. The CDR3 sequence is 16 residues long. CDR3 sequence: CASSLIVSGSSGEQFF. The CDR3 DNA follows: TGTGCCAGCAGCCTGATCGTGAGCGGGAGTAGCGGTGAGCAGTTCTTC.

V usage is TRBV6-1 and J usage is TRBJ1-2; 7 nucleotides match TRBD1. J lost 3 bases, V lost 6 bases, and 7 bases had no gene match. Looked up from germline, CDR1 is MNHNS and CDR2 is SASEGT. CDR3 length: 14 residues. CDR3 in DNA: TGTGCCAGCAGGCGGGAAGGGGGCCACTATGGCTACACCTTC. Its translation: CASRREGGHYGYTF.

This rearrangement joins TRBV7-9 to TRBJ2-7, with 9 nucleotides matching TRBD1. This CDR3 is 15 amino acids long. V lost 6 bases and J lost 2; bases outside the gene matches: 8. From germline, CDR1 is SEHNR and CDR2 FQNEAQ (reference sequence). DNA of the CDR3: TGTGCCAGCAGGAAGCCGGGACAGGGAACCTACGAGCAGTACTTC. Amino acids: CASRKPGQGTYEQYF.

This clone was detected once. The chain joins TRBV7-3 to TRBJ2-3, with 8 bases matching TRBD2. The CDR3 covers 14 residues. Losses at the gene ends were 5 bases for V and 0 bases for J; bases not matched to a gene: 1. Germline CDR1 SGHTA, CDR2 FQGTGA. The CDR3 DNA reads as TGTGCCAGCAGCCGACTAGCGAGCACAGATACGCAGTATTTT. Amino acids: CASSRLASTDTQYF. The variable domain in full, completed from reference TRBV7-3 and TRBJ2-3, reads GAGVSQTPSNKVTEKGKYVELRCDPISGHTALYWYRQSLGQGPEFLIYFQGTGAADDSGLPNDRFFAVRPEGSVSTLKIQRTERGDSAVYLCASSRLASTDTQYFGPGTRLTVL.

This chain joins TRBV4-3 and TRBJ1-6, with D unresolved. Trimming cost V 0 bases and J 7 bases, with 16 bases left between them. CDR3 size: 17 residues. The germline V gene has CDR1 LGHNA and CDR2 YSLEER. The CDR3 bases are TGCGCCAGCAGCCAAGAGGTGGGCGTGGCAGCCAATTCACCCCTCCACTTT. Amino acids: CASSQEVGVAANSPLHF.